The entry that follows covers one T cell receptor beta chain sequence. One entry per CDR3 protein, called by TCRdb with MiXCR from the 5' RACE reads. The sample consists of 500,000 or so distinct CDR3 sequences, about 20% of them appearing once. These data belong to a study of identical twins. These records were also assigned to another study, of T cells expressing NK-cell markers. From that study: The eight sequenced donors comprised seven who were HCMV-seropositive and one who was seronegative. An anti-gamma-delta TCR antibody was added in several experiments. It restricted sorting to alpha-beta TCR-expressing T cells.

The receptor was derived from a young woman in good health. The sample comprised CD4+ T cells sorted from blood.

The CDR3 DNA follows: TGTGCCAGCAACCAGATTTCCTCCTACGAGCAGTACTTC. It codes for CASNQISSYEQYF. V gene TRBV6-6 combines with J gene TRBJ2-7, with unresolved D. Germline lookup yields CDR1 MNHNY and CDR2 SVGAGI (reference sequence). CDR3 length equals 13 residues. The V gene lost 7 bases and the J gene lost 0 bases, with 10 bases spanning the gap.